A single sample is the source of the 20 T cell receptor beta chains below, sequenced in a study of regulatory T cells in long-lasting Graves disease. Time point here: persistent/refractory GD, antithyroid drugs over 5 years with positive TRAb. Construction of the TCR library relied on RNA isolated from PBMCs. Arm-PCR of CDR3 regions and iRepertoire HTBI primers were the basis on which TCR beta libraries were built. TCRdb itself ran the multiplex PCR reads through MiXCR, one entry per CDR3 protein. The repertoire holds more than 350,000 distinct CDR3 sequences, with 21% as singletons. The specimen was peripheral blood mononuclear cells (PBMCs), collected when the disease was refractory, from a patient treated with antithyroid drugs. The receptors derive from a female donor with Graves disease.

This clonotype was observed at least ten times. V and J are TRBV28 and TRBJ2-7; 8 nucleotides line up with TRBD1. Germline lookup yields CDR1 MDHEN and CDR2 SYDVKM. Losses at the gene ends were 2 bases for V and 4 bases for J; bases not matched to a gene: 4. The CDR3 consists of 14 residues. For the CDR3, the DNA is TGTGCCAGCAGTTTAAGGGACAGGAATTACGAGCAGTACTTC. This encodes CASSLRDRNYEQYF.

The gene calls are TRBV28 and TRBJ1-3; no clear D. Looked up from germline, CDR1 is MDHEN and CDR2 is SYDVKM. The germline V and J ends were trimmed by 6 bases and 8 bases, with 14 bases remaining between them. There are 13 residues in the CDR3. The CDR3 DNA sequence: TGTGCCAGCAGCCTTAGGACTGTTGACACCATATATTTT. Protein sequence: CASSLRTVDTIYF.

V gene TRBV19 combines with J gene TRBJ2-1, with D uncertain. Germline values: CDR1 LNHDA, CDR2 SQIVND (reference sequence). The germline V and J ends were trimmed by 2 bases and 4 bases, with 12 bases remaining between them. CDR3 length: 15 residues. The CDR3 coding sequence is TGTGCCAGTAGTATACCCCCCGCAGCGTACAATGAGCAGTTCTTC. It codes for CASSIPPAAYNEQFF.

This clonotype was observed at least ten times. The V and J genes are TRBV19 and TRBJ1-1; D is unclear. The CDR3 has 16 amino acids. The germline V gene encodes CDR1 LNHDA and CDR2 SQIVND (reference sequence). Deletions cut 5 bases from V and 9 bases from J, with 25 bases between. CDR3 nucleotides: TGTGCCAGTAGTCCGCGGGGATACGGATACTCAATAAAAGCTTTCTTT. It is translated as CASSPRGYGYSIKAFF.

The DNA for the CDR3 is TGCAGTGCTAGAGGGACTGCCTCCTACAATGAGCAGTTCTTC. Its translation: CSARGTASYNEQFF. The chain employs TRBV20-1 and TRBJ2-1; D might be TRBD2 (5 bases). The V end was cut by 1 base, the J end by 0 bases, with 7 bases between. The germline V gene encodes CDR1 DFQATT and CDR2 SNEGSKA (reference sequence). CDR3 length: 14 amino acids.

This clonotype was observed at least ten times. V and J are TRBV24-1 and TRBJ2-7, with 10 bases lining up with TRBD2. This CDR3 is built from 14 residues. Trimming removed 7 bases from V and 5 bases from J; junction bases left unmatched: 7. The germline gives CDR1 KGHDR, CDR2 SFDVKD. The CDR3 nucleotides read TGTGCCACCAGCGACAGCGGGAGGGTCGACGAGCAGTACTTC. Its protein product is CATSDSGRVDEQYF.

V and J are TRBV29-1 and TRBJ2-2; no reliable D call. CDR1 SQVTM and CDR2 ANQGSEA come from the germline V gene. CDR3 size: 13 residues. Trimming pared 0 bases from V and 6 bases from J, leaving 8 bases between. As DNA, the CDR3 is TGCAGCGTTGAAGATATACGGTCCGGGGAGCTGTTTTTT. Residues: CSVEDIRSGELFF.

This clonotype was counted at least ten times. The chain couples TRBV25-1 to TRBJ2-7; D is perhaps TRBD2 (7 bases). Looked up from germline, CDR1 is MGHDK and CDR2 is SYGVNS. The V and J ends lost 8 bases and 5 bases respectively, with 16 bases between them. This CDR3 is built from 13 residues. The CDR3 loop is CASWRGGLDEQYF. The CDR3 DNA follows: TGTGCCAGCTGGAGGGGGGGGCTGGACGAGCAGTACTTC.

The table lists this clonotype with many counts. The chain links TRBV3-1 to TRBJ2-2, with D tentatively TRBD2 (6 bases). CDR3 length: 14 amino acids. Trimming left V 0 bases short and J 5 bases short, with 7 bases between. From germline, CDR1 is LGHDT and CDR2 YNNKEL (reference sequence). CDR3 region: CASSQEGGTGELFF. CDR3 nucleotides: TGTGCCAGCAGCCAAGAAGGAGGGACCGGGGAGCTGTTTTTT.

CDR3 DNA: TGTGCCAGCAGCTTGTATTCCAGCGATTCACCCCTCCACTTT. This codes for CASSLYSSDSPLHF. This chain uses TRBV7-9 with TRBJ1-6; D remains ambiguous. Trimming cost V 3 bases and J 8 bases, with 11 bases left between them. This CDR3 has 14 amino acids. Per germline, CDR1 SEHNR and CDR2 FQNEAQ (reference sequence).

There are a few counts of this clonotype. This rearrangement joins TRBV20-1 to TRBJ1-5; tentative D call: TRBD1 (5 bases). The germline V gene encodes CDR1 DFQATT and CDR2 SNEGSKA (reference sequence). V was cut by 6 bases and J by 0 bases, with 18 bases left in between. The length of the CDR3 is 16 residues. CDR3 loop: CSAPTGGRGSNQPQHF. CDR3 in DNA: TGCAGTGCCCCGACGGGGGGTAGGGGTAGCAATCAGCCCCAGCATTTT.

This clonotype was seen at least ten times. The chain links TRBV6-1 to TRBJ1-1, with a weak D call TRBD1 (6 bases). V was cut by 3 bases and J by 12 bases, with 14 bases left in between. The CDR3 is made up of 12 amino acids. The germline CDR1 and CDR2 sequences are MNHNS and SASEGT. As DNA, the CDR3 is TGTGCCAGCAGTGAGCGGTGGGGGGCACCTTTCTTT. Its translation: CASSERWGAPFF.

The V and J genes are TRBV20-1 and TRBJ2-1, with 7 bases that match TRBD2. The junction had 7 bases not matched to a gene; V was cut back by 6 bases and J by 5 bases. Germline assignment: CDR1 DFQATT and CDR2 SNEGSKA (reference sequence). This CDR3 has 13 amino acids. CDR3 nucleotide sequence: TGCAGTGCAAAGGGACTAACAAACAATGAGCAGTTCTTC. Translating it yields CSAKGLTNNEQFF.

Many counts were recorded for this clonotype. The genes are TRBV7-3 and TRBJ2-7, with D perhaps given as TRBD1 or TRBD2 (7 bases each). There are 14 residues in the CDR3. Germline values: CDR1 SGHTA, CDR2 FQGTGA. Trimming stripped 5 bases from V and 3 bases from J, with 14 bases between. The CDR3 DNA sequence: TGTGCCAGCAGCCCAGGGGGGGGCCTCTACGAGCAGTACTTC. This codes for CASSPGGGLYEQYF.

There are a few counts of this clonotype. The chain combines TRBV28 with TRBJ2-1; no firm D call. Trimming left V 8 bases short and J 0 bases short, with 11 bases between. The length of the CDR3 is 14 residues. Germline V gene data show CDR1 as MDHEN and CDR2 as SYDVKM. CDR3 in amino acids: CASYDGRSYNEQFF. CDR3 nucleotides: TGTGCCAGCTACGACGGACGCTCCTACAATGAGCAGTTCTTC. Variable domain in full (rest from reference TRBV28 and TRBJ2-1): DVKVTQSSRYLVKRTGEKVFLECVQDMDHENMFWYRQDPGLGLRLIYFSYDVKMKEKGDIPEGYSVSREKKERFSLILESASTNQTSMYLCASYDGRSYNEQFFGPGTRLTVL.

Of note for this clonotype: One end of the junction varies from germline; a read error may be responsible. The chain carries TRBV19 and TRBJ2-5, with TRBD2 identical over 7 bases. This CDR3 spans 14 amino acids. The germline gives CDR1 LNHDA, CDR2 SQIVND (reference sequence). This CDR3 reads CASSPLTSAETQHF. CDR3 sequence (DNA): TGTGCCAGTTCCCCTCTCACTAGCGCAGAGACCCAGCACTTC.

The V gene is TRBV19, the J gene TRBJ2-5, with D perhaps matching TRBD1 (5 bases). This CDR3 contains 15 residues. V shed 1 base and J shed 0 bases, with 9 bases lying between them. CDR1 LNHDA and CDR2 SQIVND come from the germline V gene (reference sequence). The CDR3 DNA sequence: TGTGCCAGTAGTATAGGTCGCAGGGACCAAGAGACCCAGTACTTC. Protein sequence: CASSIGRRDQETQYF.

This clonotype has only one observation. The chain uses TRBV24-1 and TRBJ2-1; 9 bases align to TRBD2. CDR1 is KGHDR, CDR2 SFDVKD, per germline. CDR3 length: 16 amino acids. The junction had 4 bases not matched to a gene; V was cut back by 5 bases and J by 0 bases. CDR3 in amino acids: CATSATSGSSYNEQFF. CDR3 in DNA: TGTGCCACCAGTGCGACTAGCGGAAGCTCCTACAATGAGCAGTTCTTC.

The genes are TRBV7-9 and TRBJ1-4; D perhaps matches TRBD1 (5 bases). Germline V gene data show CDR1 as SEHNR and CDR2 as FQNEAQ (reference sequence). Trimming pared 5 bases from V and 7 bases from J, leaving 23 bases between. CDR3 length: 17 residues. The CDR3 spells CASSPSSRDGGTEKLFF. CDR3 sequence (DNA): TGTGCCAGCAGCCCCTCTTCCCGGGACGGGGGAACTGAAAAACTGTTTTTT.

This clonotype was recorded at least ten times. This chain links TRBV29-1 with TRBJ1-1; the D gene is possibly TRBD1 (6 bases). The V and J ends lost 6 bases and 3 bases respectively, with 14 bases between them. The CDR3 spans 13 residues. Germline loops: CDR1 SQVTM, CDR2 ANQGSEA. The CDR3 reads CSVAGQRDTEAFF. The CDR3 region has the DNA TGCAGCGTGGCGGGACAAAGAGACACTGAAGCTTTCTTT.